The 26 T cell receptor beta chains presented below share a single source sample, sequenced in a study of response to subunit inactivated influenza vaccine. In TCRdb, the RT-PCR reads were re-called with MiXCR into one record per CDR3 protein. The data contain about 800,000 distinct CDR3 sequences, approximately 22% of them singletons. The sequencing here drew on PBMCs from blood, taken around 5 days after vaccination. These TCRs come from a middle-aged man who received an inactivated influenza vaccine.

This clonotype was seen more than once but under ten times. The gene calls are TRBV24-1 and TRBJ1-2; D not resolved. Germline V gene sequence: CDR1 KGHDR, CDR2 SFDVKD. The CDR3 consists of 11 residues. Trimming removed 4 bases at V and 8 bases at J, with 7 bases between. This chain's CDR3 is CATSEGFGYTF. For the CDR3, the DNA is TGTGCCACCAGTGAAGGGTTCGGCTACACCTTC.

The sample holds a few counts of this clonotype. This chain uses TRBV7-9 with TRBJ2-5, with TRBD2 identical over 7 bases. V lost 5 bases, J lost 5 bases, and 8 bases stayed unmatched. The V gene's germline CDR1 is SEHNR and CDR2 FQNEAQ (reference sequence). This CDR3 is built from 14 residues. The CDR3 protein is CASSPGLVVETQYF. The CDR3 nucleotides read TGTGCCAGCAGCCCAGGACTAGTGGTGGAGACCCAGTACTTC.

The chain joins TRBV5-1 to TRBJ1-2; D is undetermined. Trimming shortened V by 3 bases and J by 0 bases, and 9 bases separated the two germline ends. The V gene's germline CDR1 is SGHRS and CDR2 YFSETQ. The CDR3 contains 14 residues. In DNA, the CDR3 is TGCGCCAGCAGCTCACAAACAGCTAACTATGGCTACACCTTC. Protein: CASSSQTANYGYTF.

The V call is TRBV5-6, the J call TRBJ1-5; D is possibly TRBD1 (5 bases). V lost 0 bases and J lost 12, with 13 bases in between. Germline V gene lookup returns CDR1 SGHDT and CDR2 YYEEEE. The CDR3 spans 13 residues. The CDR3 DNA reads as TGTGCCAGCAGCTTGGTCCAGGGTACTAGCCAGCATTTT. It translates to CASSLVQGTSQHF.

This clonotype occurred a few times. The rearrangement uses TRBV6-5 and TRBJ2-7; 8 bases are a match to TRBD1. Germline V gene lookup returns CDR1 MNHEY and CDR2 SVGAGI. The CDR3 sequence is 15 residues long. The trim removed 2 bases at V and 2 bases at J, leaving 5 bases unmatched. The CDR3 region is CASSYRPQGAYEQYF. The CDR3, as DNA: TGTGCCAGCAGTTACCGGCCACAGGGGGCCTACGAGCAGTACTTC.

V usage is TRBV12-3 or TRBV12-4 and J usage is TRBJ2-2; 7 nucleotides align to TRBD2. J gave up 2 bases and V 6 bases, and 6 bases lay outside the gene matches. CDR3 size: 15 residues. The DNA for the CDR3 is TGTGCCAGCAGGGCGGGAGTGATAAACACCGGGGAGCTGTTTTTT. It translates to CASRAGVINTGELFF.

This clonotype was detected only a few times. CDR3 in amino acids: CASSYGGGSASYNEQFF. The CDR3 bases are TGTGCCAGCAGTTACGGGGGCGGGAGTGCTTCCTACAATGAGCAGTTCTTC. The gene calls are TRBV6-5 and TRBJ2-1; perhaps TRBD2 as D (7 bases). The V gene lost 2 bases and the J gene lost 1 base, with 15 bases spanning the gap. Germline CDR1 and CDR2: MNHEY and SVGAGI. The CDR3 runs to 17 residues.

This clonotype was observed a handful of times. In DNA form, the CDR3 reads TGCAGTGTCCCGCCCATTCCTACCCCAGATACGCAGTATTTT. Its translation is CSVPPIPTPDTQYF. V gene TRBV20-1 combines with J gene TRBJ2-3; D remains unclear. With 7 bases removed from V and 4 bases from J, the gap between germline ends came to 18 bases. Germline V gene sequence: CDR1 DFQATT, CDR2 SNEGSKA (reference sequence). The CDR3 is 14 amino acids.

This CDR3 is CASSPDRGRNEQFF. DNA for the CDR3: TGTGCCAGCAGTCCCGACAGGGGACGCAATGAGCAGTTCTTC. The V and J genes are TRBV7-3 and TRBJ2-1; 8 bases match TRBD1. Trimming at V came to 6 bases and at J to 6 bases, leaving 7 bases not matched to a gene. The CDR3 has 14 residues. The germline V gene has CDR1 SGHTA and CDR2 FQGTGA.

This clonotype occurred a few times. J is TRBJ2-7 and V is TRBV20-1; D is ambiguous. This CDR3 comprises 13 residues. Trimming cost V 6 bases and J 0 bases, with 12 bases left between them. Germline V CDR1 and CDR2: DFQATT, SNEGSKA (reference sequence). The CDR3 DNA reads as TGCAGTGCAACGGAAAACCTCTCCTACGAGCAGTACTTC. It is translated as CSATENLSYEQYF.

This clonotype was seen just once. V usage is TRBV29-1 and J usage is TRBJ2-5; TRBD2 matches at 7 bases. The CDR3 extends over 12 amino acids. Trimming at V came to 7 bases and at J to 5 bases, leaving 7 bases not matched to a gene. Per the germline V gene, CDR1 is SQVTM and CDR2 is ANQGSEA. The CDR3 DNA sequence: TGCAGCGCCATAATCGGGGGGGAGACCCAGTACTTC. Translation: CSAIIGGETQYF.

This clonotype was seen a few times. The chain combines TRBV10-3 with TRBJ2-5; a weak D match, TRBD2 (6 bases). V was cut by 5 bases and J by 0 bases, with 7 bases left in between. Germline CDR1 reads ENHRY; CDR2 reads SYGVKD. This CDR3 is built from 13 residues. CDR3 nucleotides: TGTGCCATCAGTCGGGAGTACCAAGAGACCCAGTACTTC. Translated, it gives CAISREYQETQYF.

This clonotype showed up just a few times. The chain uses TRBV5-1 and TRBJ2-5, with 7 bases matching TRBD1. The CDR3 length is 14 residues. J lost 2 bases, V lost 4 bases, and 5 bases had no gene match. CDR1 and CDR2 (germline): SGHRS, YFSETQ. The CDR3 reads CASSPVGQQETQYF. CDR3 sequence (DNA): TGCGCCAGCAGCCCCGTGGGACAGCAAGAGACCCAGTACTTC.

In nucleotides, the CDR3 is TGTGCCAGCAGTTCCCTAGGCGGTGGCTACACCTTC. This gives the protein CASSSLGGGYTF. The V call is TRBV28, the J call TRBJ1-2; D unresolved. Looked up from germline, CDR1 is MDHEN and CDR2 is SYDVKM. This CDR3 has 12 residues. The ends were cut back, 4 bases at V and 7 bases at J, with 10 bases in the middle.

The table lists this clonotype with many counts. V and J are TRBV15 and TRBJ2-7; 10 nucleotides agree with TRBD1. The CDR3 is 16 amino acids. J was trimmed by 3 bases and V by 0 bases; bases with no gene match: 5. Germline V gene lookup returns CDR1 LNHNV and CDR2 YYDKDF (reference sequence). CDR3 sequence reads: CATSRDLGDRGYEQYF. As DNA, the CDR3 is TGTGCCACCAGCAGAGATCTTGGGGACAGGGGCTACGAGCAGTACTTC. The full variable domain, its missing parts supplied by reference TRBV15 and TRBJ2-7, is DAMVIQNPRYQVTQFGKPVTLSCSQTLNHNVMYWYQQKSSQAPKLLFHYYDKDFNNEADTPDNFQSRRPNTSFCFLDIRSPGLGDTAMYLCATSRDLGDRGYEQYFGPGTRLTVT.

This clonotype was seen a few times. The chain recombines TRBV12-3 or TRBV12-4 with TRBJ2-1, with 9 positions matching TRBD2. The CDR3 is 18 residues long. The junction had 9 bases not matched to a gene; V was cut back by 3 bases and J by 0 bases. The CDR3 DNA is TGTGCCAGCAGTTTGGTCCGGCTAGCGGGAAGCTCCTACAATGAGCAGTTCTTC. Translating it yields CASSLVRLAGSSYNEQFF.

In its sample, this clonotype was seen a few times. The V call is TRBV6-2 or TRBV6-3, the J call TRBJ2-1, with 14 positions matching TRBD2. Trimming at V came to 0 bases and at J to 0 bases, leaving 10 bases not matched to a gene. Germline lookup yields CDR1 MNHEY and CDR2 SVGEGT. This CDR3 has 21 amino acids. CDR3 DNA: TGTGCCAGCAGTTACTCGAGGGGGGGACTAGCGGGGGCCCACTCCTACAATGAGCAGTTCTTC. This gives the protein CASSYSRGGLAGAHSYNEQFF.

This clonotype was found a few times. V is TRBV7-2 and J is TRBJ2-2; TRBD2 agrees at 8 bases. Germline CDR1 reads SGHTA; CDR2 reads FQGNSA. Losses at the gene ends were 2 bases for V and 3 bases for J; bases not matched to a gene: 2. The CDR3 is 15 residues long. The CDR3: CASSLQLADTGELFF. CDR3 nucleotides: TGTGCCAGCAGCTTACAACTAGCGGACACCGGGGAGCTGTTTTTT.

V and J are TRBV5-1 and TRBJ2-7; possibly TRBD2 for D (5 bases). In germline, CDR1 is SGHRS, CDR2 YFSETQ. The CDR3 loop spans 13 amino acids. Deletions cut 2 bases from V and 5 bases from J, with 11 bases between. This CDR3 reads CASSLYGIDEQYF. Written as DNA, the CDR3 is TGCGCCAGCAGCTTATACGGGATCGACGAGCAGTACTTC.

This clonotype was seen only a few times. This rearrangement joins TRBV9 to TRBJ2-1; D gene ambiguous. CDR1 is SGDLS, CDR2 YYNGEE, per germline. The CDR3 sequence is 15 residues long. V was cut by 0 bases and J by 4 bases, with 11 bases left in between. The CDR3 sequence is CASSVALGQYNEQFF. DNA for the CDR3: TGTGCCAGCAGCGTAGCTTTAGGGCAGTACAATGAGCAGTTCTTC. Combining the CDR3 with reference TRBV9 and TRBJ2-1 gives the whole variable domain DSGVTQTPKHLITATGQRVTLRCSPRSGDLSVYWYQQSLDQGLQFLIQYYNGEERAKGNILERFSAQQFPDLHSELNLSSLELGDSALYFCASSVALGQYNEQFFGPGTRLTVL.

Many counts were recorded for this clonotype. The chain joins TRBV12-3 or TRBV12-4 to TRBJ2-4; 9 bases match TRBD1. V dropped 6 bases and J dropped 10; count of bases not matched to a gene: 13. The CDR3 sequence is 15 residues long. CDR3 protein: CASSATGQGRFIQYF. The CDR3 DNA reads as TGTGCCAGCAGCGCTACGGGACAGGGACGATTTATTCAGTACTTC.

J is TRBJ2-4 and V is TRBV28; tentative D call: TRBD2 (6 bases). The length of the CDR3 is 18 residues. V lost 4 bases, J lost 0 bases, and 19 bases lay in between. Germline V lookup: CDR1 MDHEN, CDR2 SYDVKM. The CDR3 sequence is CASSSVGGRILAKNIQYF. CDR3 DNA: TGTGCCAGCAGTTCCGTGGGGGGACGGATCCTAGCCAAAAACATTCAGTACTTC.

There are a few counts of this clonotype. The V and J genes are TRBV12-3 or TRBV12-4 and TRBJ2-1; 8 bases line up with TRBD2. CDR3 size: 15 residues. V gave up 6 bases and J gave up 0 bases; unmatched junction bases: 4. The CDR3 DNA sequence: TGTGCCAGCAGCAAAAGCGGGAGCTCCTACAATGAGCAGTTCTTC. This translates into CASSKSGSSYNEQFF.

The rearrangement uses TRBV4-1 and TRBJ1-2, with 9 bases matching TRBD1. Trimming took 3 bases from V and 7 from J; bases not matched to a gene: 9. This CDR3 is built from 15 residues. Germline CDR1 MGHRA, CDR2 YSYEKL. The CDR3 region is CASSQFHRGQGGYTF. In DNA form, the CDR3 reads TGCGCCAGCAGCCAGTTCCACAGGGGGCAGGGTGGCTACACCTTC.

J is TRBJ2-2 and V is TRBV18; D is ambiguous. Trimming cost V 3 bases and J 4 bases, with 12 bases left between them. The CDR3 covers 15 residues. CDR1 and CDR2 from the germline V gene are KGHSH and LQKENI. CDR3 nucleotide sequence: TGTGCCAGCTCACCGCCTCAAACAGTCACCGGGGAGCTGTTTTTT. It translates to CASSPPQTVTGELFF.

The V and J genes are TRBV2 and TRBJ2-1, with D hard to call. The CDR3 has 15 amino acids. Germline CDR1 is SNHLY and CDR2 is FYNNEI. V shed 0 bases and J shed 3 bases, with 9 bases lying between them. CDR3 in DNA: TGTGCCAGCAGTGAAGCCAGTCCGAACTACAATGAGCAGTTCTTC. Residues: CASSEASPNYNEQFF.